This T cell receptor beta chain was sequenced for a study of T cell repertoires in aging, cancer and after chemotherapy. The overall study: Donor ages fell into six groups from 30 or younger up to 70 or older. Notes on the study in general: Median generation probability rose over the chemotherapy interval in each cancer cohort, suggesting rebound thymic output. Loss of evenness, beyond lost richness, contributed to age-related TCR diversity decline in cancer patients. Untreated cancer patients had significantly lower blood TCR diversity than age-matched healthy donors.

V was shortened by 6 bases and J by 0 bases, with 11 bases between the two germline ends. The V gene's germline CDR1 is KGHDR and CDR2 SFDVKD. CDR3 size: 15 residues. A mixed TRB-A/B primer pool amplified rearranged TRB by multiplex touch-down PCR. TCRdb redid the calling of the multiplex PCR reads with MiXCR, one entry per CDR3 protein. The repertoire holds around 20,000 distinct CDR3 sequences, about 37% seen once, with approximately 17% in the top ten. Peripheral blood genomic DNA, not sorted cells or RNA, was the template. Details on this clonotype: Its antigen remains unidentified.

The sequenced sample was blood. The rearrangement links TRBV24-1 to TRBJ2-1, with D perhaps matching TRBD2 (5 bases). The clonotype was recovered from a human donor with a solid tumor. As DNA, the CDR3 is TGTGCCACCAGTCAAGCGGATAGCTCCTACAATGAGCAGTTCTTC. Protein sequence: CATSQADSSYNEQFF.